One sample yielded the 22 T cell receptor beta chains listed below, sequenced in a study of blood T cells in healthy people across ages (dated by TCRdb to the mid-2010s). Libraries were made using 5' RACE. Reads for this sample came from an Illumina HiSeq 2500. A second PCR of roughly 7 to 11 cycles was performed with a sample-barcoded 5' primer and a J-beta primer mix. TCRdb passed the public sequencing reads through fastp at Q25 and MiXCR, retaining productive beta sequences. Each entry merges the rows of one CDR3 protein and shows their most common DNA and genes. Here the sample has about 1.7 million distinct CDR3 sequences; about 28% occur a single time. The top ten clones comprise 7.7% of the sample. The specimen sequenced was blood. Receptor source: a woman aged 25 to 39 in good health.

This clonotype has more than one count but fewer than ten. The chain couples TRBV29-1 to TRBJ1-5, with D perhaps matching TRBD1 (6 bases). V dropped 7 bases and J dropped 3 bases, with 13 bases sitting between them. This CDR3 comprises 13 residues. Looked up from germline, CDR1 is SQVTM and CDR2 is ANQGSEA. The CDR3 reads CSARDTNNQPQHF. CDR3 nucleotides: TGCAGCGCGAGGGACACAAACAATCAGCCCCAGCATTTT. The full variable domain, completed using reference TRBV29-1 and TRBJ1-5, is SAVISQKPSRDICQRGTSLTIQCQVDSQVTMMFWYRQQPGQSLTLIATANQGSEATYESGFVIDKFPISRPNLTFSTLTVSNMSPEDSSIYLCSARDTNNQPQHFGDGTRLSIL.

V usage is TRBV15 and J usage is TRBJ2-7; D not resolved. The closer fit of TRBJ2-4 to the DNA end suggests the J call may be wrong. The CDR3 spans 12 residues. In germline, CDR1 is LNHNV, CDR2 YYDKDF (reference sequence). The CDR3 loop reads CATSPPSNIQYF. DNA for the CDR3: TGTGCCACCAGCCCTCCTAGTAACATTCAGTACTTC.

Remarks on this clonotype: A much bigger clone sits one base away, suggesting this may be a read error. V is TRBV7-9 and J is TRBJ2-1; D remains unclear. The CDR3 extends over 14 amino acids. Looked up from germline, CDR1 is SEHNR and CDR2 is FQNEAQ (reference sequence). Here the CDR3 reads CTSSLVQSYNEQFF. The CDR3 DNA sequence: TGTACCAGCAGCTTAGTTCAGTCCTACAATGAGCAGTTCTTC.

In the case of this clonotype: This may arise from a read error, as a much more abundant clone is one base away. V and J are TRBV10-3 and TRBJ2-7; tentatively, D is TRBD1 (8 bases). The CDR3 loop spans 13 amino acids. V was clipped by 10 bases and J by 3 bases, with 16 bases between them. The V gene's germline CDR1 is ENHRY and CDR2 SYGVKD. This CDR3 reads CATSGTGYYEQYF. CDR3 nucleotides: TGTGCCACCAGCGGGACAGGTTACTACGAGCAGTACTTC.

The rearrangement links TRBV12-5 to TRBJ2-1; D call uncertain. Germline V lookup: CDR1 LGHNT, CDR2 FRNRAP. The germline V and J ends were trimmed by 7 bases and 7 bases, with 14 bases remaining between them. CDR3 length equals 13 residues. The CDR3 nucleotides read TGTGCTAGTGCCATGCCTTCTTTAAATGAGCAGTTCTTC. This translates into CASAMPSLNEQFF.

This clonotype has at least ten counts. This chain joins TRBV7-7 and TRBJ2-1; D not resolved. The CDR3 runs to 13 residues. Germline loops: CDR1 SSHAT, CDR2 FNYEAQ (reference sequence). V lost 1 base to trimming and J lost 5 bases, with 6 bases between them. The CDR3 DNA reads TGTGCCAGCAGCTTAGACAGACACAATGAGCAGTTCTTC. Encoded protein: CASSLDRHNEQFF.

This clonotype was seen a handful of times. This chain links TRBV27 with TRBJ2-7, with D unresolved. The germline gives CDR1 MNHEY, CDR2 SMNVEV (reference sequence). Trimming removed 4 bases from V and 2 bases from J, with 12 bases in between. The CDR3 runs to 14 residues. DNA for the CDR3: TGTGCCAGCAGTTCCCCACCTCCCCCCTACGAGCAGTACTTC. This sequence encodes CASSSPPPPYEQYF.

This clonotype has a count of ten or more. The chain is built from TRBV18 and TRBJ1-2; D gene unclear. The CDR3 is 13 amino acids. The germline CDR1 and CDR2 sequences are KGHSH and LQKENI. Trimming shortened V by 6 bases and J by 1 base, and 9 bases separated the two germline ends. CDR3 DNA sequence: TGTGCCAGCTCTCCTACCAATAACTATGGCTACACCTTC. Encoded protein: CASSPTNNYGYTF.

This clonotype came up once. The V call is TRBV7-6, the J call TRBJ2-7; 10 bases agree with TRBD2. The CDR3 runs 15 residues. Per the germline V gene, CDR1 is SGHVS and CDR2 is FNYEAQ. V trimming: 3 bases; J trimming: 5 bases; junction bases outside the gene matches: 7. The CDR3 DNA is TGTGCCAGCAGCTTGCTAGCGGGAGTTGCCCACGAGCAGTACGTC. Protein: CASSLLAGVAHEQYV.

This clonotype was observed a few times. The chain recombines TRBV15 with TRBJ1-6, with unresolved D. Per germline, CDR1 LNHNV and CDR2 YYDKDF (reference sequence). Trimming left V 0 bases short and J 5 bases short, with 5 bases between. The length of the CDR3 is 14 residues. The CDR3, as DNA: TGTGCCACCAGCAGAGATCCCAATAATTCACCCCTCCACTTT. This sequence encodes CATSRDPNNSPLHF.

Concerning this clonotype itself: An end of the junction differs from the germline gene, which may be a read error. V and J are TRBV7-3 and TRBJ2-3; a possible D gene is TRBD2 (5 bases). The germline CDR1 and CDR2 sequences are SGHTA and FQGTGA. CDR3 length: 15 residues. The CDR3 spells CAGSSTEAYTDTQYF. The CDR3 DNA reads TGTGCCGGCAGTTCCACGGAGGCATACACAGATACGCAGTATTTT.

This clonotype was found many times. The rearrangement joins TRBV20-1 to TRBJ2-1, with D possibly being TRBD2 (6 bases). The CDR3 is 13 residues long. Germline lookup yields CDR1 DFQATT and CDR2 SNEGSKA (reference sequence). The V and J ends lost 6 bases and 9 bases respectively, with 18 bases between them. The CDR3 reads CSAPLAAGREQFF. The CDR3 DNA follows: TGCAGTGCGCCACTAGCAGCTGGGCGTGAGCAGTTCTTC.

This clonotype occurred a few times. The chain employs TRBV11-2 and TRBJ2-5; either TRBD1 or TRBD2 may supply D (7 bases each). Germline V lookup: CDR1 SGHAT, CDR2 FQNNGV. The CDR3 totals 15 residues. Trimming shortened V by 4 bases and J by 7 bases, and 19 bases separated the two germline ends. DNA of the CDR3: TGTGCCAGCAGCTCCCCTCCGACAGGGAGGGGGACCCAGTACTTC. It yields the protein CASSSPPTGRGTQYF.

This clonotype has a count of ten or more. This chain joins TRBV7-9 and TRBJ2-5, with D hard to call. The CDR3 runs 15 residues. The ends were cut back, 10 bases at V and 2 bases at J, with 20 bases in the middle. Germline CDR1 and CDR2: SEHNR and FQNEAQ (reference sequence). Here the CDR3 reads CANTLEGLEQETQYF. CDR3 DNA sequence: TGTGCCAACACCCTGGAAGGCCTTGAGCAAGAGACCCAGTACTTC.

The J gene is TRBJ1-2, the V gene TRBV12-3 or TRBV12-4; D is uncertain. Trimming removed 1 base at V and 4 bases at J, with 16 bases between. The CDR3 length is 16 residues. Written as DNA, the CDR3 is TGTGCCAGCAGTTTAGTGGAGAGGTATCCCTCCTATGGCTACACCTTC. Amino acid sequence: CASSLVERYPSYGYTF.

The chain employs TRBV7-9 and TRBJ2-5; possibly TRBD1 or TRBD2 for D (5 bases each). Germline V lookup: CDR1 SEHNR, CDR2 FQNEAQ (reference sequence). This CDR3 contains 13 residues. V lost 7 bases and J 1 base, leaving 10 bases between the germline ends. The CDR3 is CASTWGSQETQYF. In DNA, the CDR3 is TGTGCCAGCACCTGGGGGAGCCAAGAGACCCAGTACTTC.

Worth noting for this clonotype: Germline is not matched at one junction end, which may reflect a read error. The genes are TRBV5-1 and TRBJ2-1; 12 nucleotides agree with TRBD1. There are 16 residues in the CDR3. Germline loops: CDR1 SGHRS, CDR2 YFSETQ. CDR3 sequence reads: CACSLGTGGFYNEQFF. The CDR3 DNA follows: TGCGCCTGCAGCTTAGGGACAGGGGGCTTCTACAATGAGCAGTTCTTC. Filled out from reference TRBV5-1 and TRBJ2-1, the complete variable domain reads KAGVTQTPRYLIKTRGQQVTLSCSPISGHRSVSWYQQTPGQGLQFLFEYFSETQRNKGNFPGRFSGRQFSNSRSEMNVSTLELGDSALYLCACSLGTGGFYNEQFFGPGTRLTVL.

V usage is TRBV20-1 and J usage is TRBJ2-3; no definite D call. The CDR3 extends over 15 amino acids. V was shortened by 5 bases and J by 0 bases, with 15 bases between the two germline ends. CDR1 is DFQATT and CDR2 is SNEGSKA in the germline V gene (reference sequence). The CDR3 reads CSAPASSPSTDTQYF. CDR3 nucleotides: TGCAGTGCTCCTGCGTCAAGCCCTAGCACAGATACGCAGTATTTT.

The genes are TRBV7-9 and TRBJ2-5; 13 bases fit TRBD2. The CDR3 contains 16 residues. Germline lookup yields CDR1 SEHNR and CDR2 FQNEAQ (reference sequence). The V segment lost 5 bases and the J segment 3 bases; nucleotides outside the gene matches: 6. The CDR3 spells CASSPGTSGVKETQYF. DNA of the CDR3: TGTGCCAGCAGCCCCGGGACTAGCGGGGTAAAAGAGACCCAGTACTTC. Looking up the rest from reference TRBV7-9 and TRBJ2-5 gives the full variable domain: DTGVSQNPRHKITKRGQNVTFRCDPISEHNRLYWYRQTLGQGPEFLTYFQNEAQLEKSRLLSDRFSAERPKGSFSTLEIQRTEQGDSAMYLCASSPGTSGVKETQYFGPGTRLLVL.

On this clonotype: A junction boundary mismatches the germline segment, possibly from a read error. The chain links TRBV12-3 or TRBV12-4 to TRBJ2-3; D gene unclear. There are 15 residues in the CDR3. The chain's CDR3 is CANSFHGSGTDTQYF. CDR3 DNA: TGTGCCAACAGTTTCCATGGTTCGGGCACAGATACGCAGTATTTT.

On this clonotype: The germline gene is not matched at one end of the junction; a read error may be the cause. The genes are TRBV12-3 or TRBV12-4 and TRBJ2-4; a possible D gene is TRBD1 (5 bases). The J call may be faulty, since TRBJ2-7 better matches the DNA end. The CDR3 is made up of 14 amino acids. The CDR3 sequence is CASRLVSGTYEQYF. The CDR3 nucleotides are TGTGCCAGCAGGTTAGTTTCAGGGACCTACGAGCAGTACTTC.

This clonotype was picked up a small number of times. The rearrangement joins TRBV12-3 or TRBV12-4 to TRBJ2-1; maybe TRBD2 (6 bases). The CDR3 has 14 amino acids. V lost 0 bases, J lost 9 bases, and 12 bases lay in between. CDR3 DNA: TGTGCCAGCAGTTTAGCGGGACTTGCGACTGAGCAGTTCTTC. Protein sequence: CASSLAGLATEQFF.